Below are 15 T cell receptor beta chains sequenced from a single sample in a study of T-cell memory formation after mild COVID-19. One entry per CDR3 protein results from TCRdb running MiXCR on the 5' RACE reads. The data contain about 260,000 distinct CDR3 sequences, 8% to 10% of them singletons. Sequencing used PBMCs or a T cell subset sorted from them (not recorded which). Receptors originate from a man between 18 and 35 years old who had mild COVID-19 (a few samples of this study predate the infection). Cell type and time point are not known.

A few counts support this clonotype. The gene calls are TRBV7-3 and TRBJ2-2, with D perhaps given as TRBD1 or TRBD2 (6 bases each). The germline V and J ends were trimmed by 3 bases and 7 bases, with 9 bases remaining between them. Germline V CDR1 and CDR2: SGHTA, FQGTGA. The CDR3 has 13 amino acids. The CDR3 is CASSFRGHGELFF. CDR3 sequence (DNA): TGTGCCAGCAGCTTCCGGGGGCACGGGGAGCTGTTTTTT.

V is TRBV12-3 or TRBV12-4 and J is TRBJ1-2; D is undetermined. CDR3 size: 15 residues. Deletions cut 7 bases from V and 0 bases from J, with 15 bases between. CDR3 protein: CASTDSELANYGYTF. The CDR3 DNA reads TGTGCCAGCACCGATTCGGAGTTAGCTAACTATGGCTACACCTTC.

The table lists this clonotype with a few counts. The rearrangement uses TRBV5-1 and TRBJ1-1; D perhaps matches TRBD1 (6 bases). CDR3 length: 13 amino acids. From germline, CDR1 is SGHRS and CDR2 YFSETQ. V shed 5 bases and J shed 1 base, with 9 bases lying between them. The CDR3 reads CASRETGNTEAFF. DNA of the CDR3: TGCGCCAGCAGGGAGACAGGGAACACTGAAGCTTTCTTT.

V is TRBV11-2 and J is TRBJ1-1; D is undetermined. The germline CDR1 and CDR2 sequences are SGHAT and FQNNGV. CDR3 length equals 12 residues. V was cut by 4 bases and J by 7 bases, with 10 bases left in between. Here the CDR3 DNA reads TGTGCCAGCAGCTCCCGTTCCAATGAAGCTTTCTTT. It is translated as CASSSRSNEAFF.

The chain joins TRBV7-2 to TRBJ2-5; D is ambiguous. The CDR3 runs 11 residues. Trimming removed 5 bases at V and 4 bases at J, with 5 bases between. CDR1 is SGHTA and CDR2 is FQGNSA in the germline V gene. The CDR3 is CASSHPETQYF. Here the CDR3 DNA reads TGTGCCAGCAGCCACCCAGAGACCCAGTACTTC.

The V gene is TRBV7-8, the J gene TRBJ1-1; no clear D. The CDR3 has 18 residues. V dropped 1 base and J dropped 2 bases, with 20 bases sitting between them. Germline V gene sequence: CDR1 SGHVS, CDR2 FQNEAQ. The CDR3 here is CASSLGRRSAGSNTEAFF. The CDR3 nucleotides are TGTGCCAGCAGCTTAGGCCGTCGTAGTGCGGGGTCAAACACTGAAGCTTTCTTT.

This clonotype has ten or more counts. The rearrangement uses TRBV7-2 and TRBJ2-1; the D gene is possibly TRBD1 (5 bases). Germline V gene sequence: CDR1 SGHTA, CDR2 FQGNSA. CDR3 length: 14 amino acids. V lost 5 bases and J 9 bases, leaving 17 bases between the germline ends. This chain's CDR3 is CASSPQGGEGEQFF. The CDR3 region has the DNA TGTGCCAGCAGCCCCCAGGGTGGGGAAGGTGAGCAGTTCTTC.

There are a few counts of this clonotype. The CDR3 DNA reads as TGTGCCAGCAGCCTCAAGACTAGCGGGGGGGATTTTCTTCAAGAGACCCAGTACTTC. It yields the protein CASSLKTSGGDFLQETQYF. The V gene is TRBV4-2, the J gene TRBJ2-5; 14 bases align to TRBD2. J lost 2 bases, V lost 4 bases, and 12 bases had no gene match. The CDR3 contains 19 residues. Germline CDR1 and CDR2: LGHNA and YNFKEQ.

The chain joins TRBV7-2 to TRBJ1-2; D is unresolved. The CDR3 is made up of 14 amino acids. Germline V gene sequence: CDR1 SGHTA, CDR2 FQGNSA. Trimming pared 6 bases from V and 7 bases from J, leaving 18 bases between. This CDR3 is CASSMGREFVGYTF. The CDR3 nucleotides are TGTGCCAGCAGTATGGGCAGAGAATTCGTTGGCTACACCTTC.

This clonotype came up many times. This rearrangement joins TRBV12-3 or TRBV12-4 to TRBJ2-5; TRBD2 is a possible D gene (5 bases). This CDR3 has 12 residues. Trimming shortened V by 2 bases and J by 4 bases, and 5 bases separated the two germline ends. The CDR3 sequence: CASSLRGETQYF. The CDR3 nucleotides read TGTGCCAGCAGTTTACGGGGAGAGACCCAGTACTTC.

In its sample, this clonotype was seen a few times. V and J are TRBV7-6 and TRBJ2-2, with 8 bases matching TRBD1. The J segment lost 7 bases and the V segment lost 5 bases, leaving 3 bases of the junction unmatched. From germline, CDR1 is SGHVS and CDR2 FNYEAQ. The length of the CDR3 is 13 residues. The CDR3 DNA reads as TGTGCCAGCAGCATACAGGGGGTCGGGGAGCTGTTTTTT. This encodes CASSIQGVGELFF. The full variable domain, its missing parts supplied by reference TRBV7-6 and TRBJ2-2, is GAGVSQSPRYKVTKRGQDVALRCDPISGHVSLYWYRQALGQGPEFLTYFNYEAQQDKSGLPNDRFSAERPEGSISTLTIQRTEQRDSAMYRCASSIQGVGELFFGEGSRLTVL.

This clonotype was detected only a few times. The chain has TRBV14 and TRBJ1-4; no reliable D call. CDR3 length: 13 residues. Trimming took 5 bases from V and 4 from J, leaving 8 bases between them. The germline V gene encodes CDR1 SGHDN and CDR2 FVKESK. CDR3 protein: CASSRSGNEKLFF. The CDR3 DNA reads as TGTGCCAGCAGCAGAAGTGGTAATGAAAAACTGTTTTTT.

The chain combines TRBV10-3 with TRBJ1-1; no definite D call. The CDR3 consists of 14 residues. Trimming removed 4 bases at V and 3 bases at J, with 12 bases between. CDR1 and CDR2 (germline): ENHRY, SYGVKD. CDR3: CAISGTEKDTEAFF. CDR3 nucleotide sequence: TGTGCCATCAGTGGGACGGAAAAGGACACTGAAGCTTTCTTT.

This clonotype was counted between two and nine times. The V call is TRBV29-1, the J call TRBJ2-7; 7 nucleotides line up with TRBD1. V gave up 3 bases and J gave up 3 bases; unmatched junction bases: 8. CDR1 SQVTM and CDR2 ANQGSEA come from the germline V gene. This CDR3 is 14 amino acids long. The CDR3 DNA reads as TGCAGCGTTGAGCTACAGGGGAGTCTCTACGAGCAGTACTTC. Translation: CSVELQGSLYEQYF.

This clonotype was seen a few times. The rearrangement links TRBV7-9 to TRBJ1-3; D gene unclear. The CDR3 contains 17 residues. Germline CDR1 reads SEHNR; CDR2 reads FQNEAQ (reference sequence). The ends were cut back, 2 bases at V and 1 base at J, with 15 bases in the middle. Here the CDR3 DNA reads TGTGCCAGCAGCTTATCGGCGTCTATACCGTCTGGAAACACCATATATTTT. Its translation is CASSLSASIPSGNTIYF.